The present T cell receptor (beta chain) was sequenced within a study of T cell repertoires in cytomegalovirus infection. This clonotype was seen more than once but under ten times. Germline V gene lookup returns CDR1 SGHAT and CDR2 FQNNGV. V was clipped by 5 bases and J by 8 bases, with 15 bases between them. The CDR3 length is 14 residues. TCRdb re-analysed the reads in MiXCR, keeping a single row per CDR3 protein. Of a few hundred thousand distinct CDR3 sequences in the sample, roughly 15% are singletons; the top ten hold 8.8%. V and J are TRBV11-2 and TRBJ1-4, with D maybe TRBD1 (5 bases). This TCR came from a human donor in good health (CMV status not recorded). Some clones in this sample may be carry-over from other donors' samples. The sample was PBMCs. CDR3 coding DNA: TGTGCCAGCAGCCTCCCGGGACCGAGAGAAAAACTGTTTTTT. Encoded protein: CASSLPGPREKLFF.